The 27 T cell receptor beta chains given below trace back to one sample, sequenced in a study of shared clonotypes between healthy human individuals (dated by TCRdb to 2019 to 2021). The library was generated by the immunoSEQ multiplex PCR assay. TCRdb limited this immuneACCESS table to in-frame rearrangements with V and J called. A share of clones is missing; checked studies link under half to unresolved V genes, and the rest is unexplained. The sample data list about 2.4 million clones, and 90% to 95% of these were observed just once. The ten biggest clones cover 0.14% of the sample. Sequenced sample: naive CD4+ T cells sorted from blood. The cell subset or site label corresponds to: CD45RA+ positively selected. These receptors all stem from a man aged 18 to 29 in good health.

This clone was recorded a few times. CDR3 in DNA: TGTGCCAGCAGATCGACCGAGGGCAATTCACCCCTCCACTTT. Translated, it gives CASRSTEGNSPLHF. V and J are TRBV6-4 and TRBJ1-6; D gene unclear. The CDR3 sequence is 14 residues long. CDR1 is MRHNA and CDR2 is SNTAGT in the germline V gene. The V gene lost 6 bases and the J gene lost 7 bases, with 13 bases spanning the gap.

This chain joins TRBV5-6 and TRBJ2-7; the match to TRBD2 covers 9 bases. The V gene end was trimmed by 3 bases and the J gene end by 7 bases; junction bases not matched to a gene: 14. The CDR3 runs to 16 residues. The germline V gene has CDR1 SGHDT and CDR2 YYEEEE. The CDR3 is CASSWRLAENIREQYF. In DNA form, the CDR3 reads TGTGCCAGCAGCTGGAGACTAGCGGAGAACATACGAGAGCAGTACTTC.

The chain links TRBV11-2 to TRBJ1-3; perhaps TRBD1 as D (6 bases). The CDR3 spans 17 residues. V lost 0 bases and J 0 bases, leaving 12 bases between the germline ends. Germline loops: CDR1 SGHAT, CDR2 FQNNGV. The CDR3 protein is CASSLDQGKYSGNTIYF. In nucleotides, the CDR3 is TGTGCCAGCAGCTTAGATCAGGGGAAGTACTCTGGAAACACCATATATTTT.

The chain is built from TRBV11-2 and TRBJ2-3; tentatively, D is TRBD2 (5 bases). The germline V gene encodes CDR1 SGHAT and CDR2 FQNNGV. Trimming took off 6 bases at V and 1 base at J, with 17 bases between the two ends. This CDR3 comprises 16 residues. The CDR3 nucleotides read TGTGCCAGCAGTCCCCCTGTAAAACTAGGCACAGATACGCAGTATTTT. Translation gives CASSPPVKLGTDTQYF.

A single count supports this clone. J is TRBJ2-1 and V is TRBV7-9, with D possibly being TRBD2 (5 bases). Germline CDR1 reads SEHNR; CDR2 reads FQNEAQ (reference sequence). The V end lost 5 bases, the J end lost 1 base, and 15 bases lay between the germline ends. CDR3 length: 16 amino acids. The CDR3 DNA sequence: TGTGCCAGCAGCGTAGGCCAAGAGGGTTCCTACAATGAGCAGTTCTTC. Its protein is CASSVGQEGSYNEQFF.

This clone has just one count. The same CDR3 also results from other DNA sequences found in this sample. The CDR3 loop is CASSYGTVNTEAFF. The CDR3, as DNA: TGTGCCAGCAGTTACGGGACGGTGAACACTGAAGCTTTCTTT. The chain combines TRBV6-5 with TRBJ1-1; weak D call: TRBD1 (5 bases). There are 14 residues in the CDR3. Per the germline V gene, CDR1 is MNHEY and CDR2 is SVGAGI. Trimming removed 2 bases from V and 0 bases from J, with 7 bases in between.

The gene calls are TRBV5-1 and TRBJ2-5, with D maybe TRBD1 (6 bases). The J call could be wrong; TRBJ2-7 is a better fit for the DNA end. Germline lookup yields CDR1 SGHRS and CDR2 YFSETQ. This CDR3 spans 12 amino acids. CDR3 coding DNA: TGCGCCAGCAGCGAACAGGGTTACGAGCAGTACTTC. It specifies CASSEQGYEQYF.

This chain links TRBV5-1 with TRBJ1-4, with D hard to call. The CDR3 contains 17 residues. CDR1 and CDR2 from the germline V gene are SGHRS and YFSETQ. Trimming cost V 0 bases and J 10 bases, with 22 bases left between them. CDR3 bases: TGCGCCAGCAGCTTGGAGGTCGTCAGGACCTCGGTAGGAAAACTGTTTTTT. Protein product: CASSLEVVRTSVGKLFF.

The rearrangement uses TRBV19 and TRBJ1-5, with D unresolved. The germline CDR1 and CDR2 sequences are LNHDA and SQIVND (reference sequence). The V end was cut by 6 bases, the J end by 0 bases, with 9 bases between. The CDR3 is made up of 14 amino acids. CDR3 DNA: TGTGCCAGTAGGAACTATTATAGCAATCAGCCCCAGCATTTT. Its translation: CASRNYYSNQPQHF.

The chain has TRBV30 and TRBJ2-1; D might be TRBD2 (5 bases). This CDR3 comprises 13 residues. CDR1 and CDR2 (germline): GTSNPN, SVGIG (reference sequence). Trimming cost V 1 base and J 9 bases, with 13 bases left between them. The DNA of the CDR3 is TGTGCCTGGAGTGAACGGGCCGCGGGTGAGCAGTTCTTC. Translation gives CAWSERAAGEQFF.

This clone was observed once. The chain recombines TRBV18 with TRBJ1-4, with TRBD1 matching 7 bases. The CDR3 sequence is 13 residues long. V shed 5 bases, J shed 8 bases, and the junction held 5 bases outside the gene matches. Germline lookup yields CDR1 KGHSH and CDR2 LQKENI. The CDR3 here is CASSGQEFEKLFF. DNA for the CDR3: TGTGCCAGCTCAGGACAGGAATTCGAAAAACTGTTTTTT.

As concerns this clone: The sample carries other DNA sequences with the same CDR3. The chain employs TRBV6-5 and TRBJ2-7; 8 nucleotides align to TRBD1. CDR1 and CDR2 from the germline V gene are MNHEY and SVGAGI. Unmatched junction bases numbered 3, after V lost 2 bases and J lost 3 bases. CDR3 length: 14 residues. The CDR3 nucleotides read TGTGCCAGCAGTTACCGGGGGACAGGCTACGAGCAGTACTTC. As protein: CASSYRGTGYEQYF.

The CDR3 DNA follows: TGTGCCAGCAGCCCGTATCGGAACACTGAAGCTTTCTTT. This translates into CASSPYRNTEAFF. This rearrangement joins TRBV7-2 to TRBJ1-1; D ambiguous. Germline CDR1 SGHTA, CDR2 FQGNSA. V lost 5 bases and J 1 base, leaving 8 bases between the germline ends. The CDR3 sequence is 13 residues long. The variable domain in full, completed from reference TRBV7-2 and TRBJ1-1, reads GAGVSQSPSNKVTEKGKDVELRCDPISGHTALYWYRQSLGQGLEFLIYFQGNSAPDKSGLPSDRFSAERTGGSVSTLTIQRTQQEDSAVYLCASSPYRNTEAFFGQGTRLTVV.

This clone was recorded once. This rearrangement joins TRBV4-3 to TRBJ2-5, with D possibly called TRBD1 or TRBD2 (5 bases each). The CDR3 runs to 15 residues. CDR1 and CDR2 (germline): LGHNA, YSLEER. The ends were cut back, 0 bases at V and 7 bases at J, with 15 bases in the middle. The CDR3 here is CASSQEMGVLGTQYF. DNA of the CDR3: TGCGCCAGCAGCCAAGAAATGGGGGTTCTCGGGACCCAGTACTTC.

This clone was seen only a few times. V is TRBV28 and J is TRBJ1-4; D not resolved. V lost 4 bases and J 4 bases, leaving 10 bases between the germline ends. Germline CDR1 and CDR2: MDHEN and SYDVKM. The CDR3 extends over 14 amino acids. The CDR3 sequence is CASSSRRINEKLFF. The DNA of the CDR3 is TGTGCCAGCAGTTCTCGCCGGATTAATGAAAAACTGTTTTTT.

Details on this clone: Additional DNA sequences in this sample encode the identical CDR3. The rearrangement uses TRBV2 and TRBJ2-5; D not resolved. V gave up 4 bases and J gave up 2 bases, with 8 bases separating them. Germline CDR1 and CDR2: SNHLY and FYNNEI. The CDR3 loop spans 13 amino acids. The CDR3 bases are TGTGCCAGCAGTGGACGGATTCAAGAGACCCAGTACTTC. Amino acids: CASSGRIQETQYF.

The V gene is TRBV6-1, the J gene TRBJ2-2; D call uncertain. Deletions cut 6 bases from V and 1 base from J, with 12 bases between. CDR1 is MNHNS and CDR2 is SASEGT in the germline V gene. The CDR3 is made up of 15 amino acids. The CDR3 bases are TGTGCCAGCAGGGAACTGGGGTTGAACACCGGGGAGCTGTTTTTT. Residues: CASRELGLNTGELFF.

V gene TRBV5-4 combines with J gene TRBJ2-5; 8 bases are shared with TRBD1. J lost 6 bases, V lost 1 base, and 5 bases had no gene match. Germline values: CDR1 SGHNT, CDR2 YYREEE (reference sequence). This CDR3 has 14 residues. CDR3 DNA sequence: TGTGCCAGCAGCTTGCAGGGGGCCTTTCAGACCCAGTACTTC. Protein product: CASSLQGAFQTQYF.

This chain uses TRBV30 with TRBJ2-3; 9 bases fit TRBD1. The J segment lost 2 bases and the V segment lost 3 bases, leaving 6 bases of the junction unmatched. CDR3 length equals 15 residues. Germline lookup yields CDR1 GTSNPN and CDR2 SVGIG (reference sequence). CDR3 nucleotides: TGTGCCTGGAGGAGGGGACAGGGCGTCACAGATACGCAGTATTTT. Translated: CAWRRGQGVTDTQYF.

V usage is TRBV7-8 and J usage is TRBJ2-5; 8 bases fit TRBD2. Germline CDR1 reads SGHVS; CDR2 reads FQNEAQ. V shed 8 bases and J 0 bases; nucleotides not matched to a gene: 23. The CDR3 sequence is 20 residues long. The CDR3 here is CASPGVIGAGGLMYQETQYF. CDR3 DNA sequence: TGTGCCAGCCCTGGGGTGATCGGGGCGGGGGGTCTAATGTACCAAGAGACCCAGTACTTC.

As to this clone: Distinct nucleotide sequences in the sample also encode this CDR3. The chain has TRBV5-1 and TRBJ2-3; perhaps TRBD2 as D (5 bases). This CDR3 is 14 amino acids long. Looked up from germline, CDR1 is SGHRS and CDR2 is YFSETQ. Trimming removed 3 bases from V and 0 bases from J, with 8 bases in between. Here the CDR3 reads CASSSRGSTDTQYF. The CDR3 nucleotides are TGCGCCAGCAGCTCCCGGGGTAGCACAGATACGCAGTATTTT.

This chain connects TRBV6-5 to TRBJ2-7; 7 positions match TRBD1. The trim removed 6 bases at V and 6 bases at J, leaving 8 bases unmatched. The V gene's germline CDR1 is MNHEY and CDR2 SVGAGI. CDR3 size: 13 residues. The CDR3: CASSRTGVREQYF. CDR3 sequence (DNA): TGTGCCAGCAGCCGAACAGGGGTTCGCGAGCAGTACTTC.

This chain connects TRBV7-6 to TRBJ1-1; D remains ambiguous. The germline gives CDR1 SGHVS, CDR2 FNYEAQ. Between the trimmed V and J ends, which lost 0 bases and 1 base, there was a span of 18 bases. CDR3 length equals 18 residues. The CDR3: CASSLAATVAVSNTEAFF. CDR3 coding DNA: TGTGCCAGCAGCTTAGCTGCTACAGTCGCAGTATCGAACACTGAAGCTTTCTTT.

The CDR3, as DNA: TGTGCCAGCAGTTCGCCTCGTGGACCCCACGAGCAGTACTTC. As protein: CASSSPRGPHEQYF. The chain recombines TRBV28 with TRBJ2-7; no clear D. Germline V gives CDR1 MDHEN, CDR2 SYDVKM. V was cut by 4 bases and J by 5 bases, with 15 bases left in between. The length of the CDR3 is 14 residues.

For this clone: Other DNA sequences in this specimen translate into the identical CDR3. The chain links TRBV11-2 to TRBJ2-5, with D possibly TRBD1 on 6 matching bases. The CDR3 is 16 residues long. The V gene lost 5 bases and the J gene lost 2 bases, with 18 bases spanning the gap. CDR1 and CDR2 from the germline V gene are SGHAT and FQNNGV. Here the CDR3 reads CASSLEGRGPQETQYF. In DNA, the CDR3 is TGTGCCAGCAGCCTCGAGGGCAGGGGCCCTCAAGAGACCCAGTACTTC.

The chain is built from TRBV5-4 and TRBJ2-7; possible D gene TRBD2, 6 bases. Germline CDR1 and CDR2: SGHNT and YYREEE (reference sequence). V lost 4 bases, J lost 0 bases, and 11 bases lay in between. CDR3 length: 14 amino acids. The CDR3 reads CASSPGLTSYEQYF. The CDR3 DNA follows: TGTGCCAGCAGCCCGGGACTGACCTCCTACGAGCAGTACTTC.

The chain uses TRBV7-2 and TRBJ1-1; TRBD1 matches 7 bases. Germline CDR1 reads SGHTA; CDR2 reads FQGNSA. The V gene end was trimmed by 5 bases and the J gene end by 3 bases; junction bases not matched to a gene: 6. The CDR3 sequence is 14 residues long. The CDR3 here is CASSPSTGHTEAFF. DNA of the CDR3: TGTGCCAGCAGCCCTTCGACAGGGCACACTGAAGCTTTCTTT.